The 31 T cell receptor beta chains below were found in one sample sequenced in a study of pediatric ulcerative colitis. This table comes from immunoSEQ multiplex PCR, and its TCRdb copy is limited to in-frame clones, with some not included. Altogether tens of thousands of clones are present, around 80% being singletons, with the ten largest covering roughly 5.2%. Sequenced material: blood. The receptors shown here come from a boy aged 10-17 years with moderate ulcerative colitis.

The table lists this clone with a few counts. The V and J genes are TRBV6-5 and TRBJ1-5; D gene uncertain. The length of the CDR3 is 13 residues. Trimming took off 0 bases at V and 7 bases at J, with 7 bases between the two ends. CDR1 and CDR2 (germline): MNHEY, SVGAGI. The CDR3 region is CASSYSRLQPQHF. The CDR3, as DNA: TGTGCCAGCAGTTACTCGAGATTACAGCCCCAGCATTTT.

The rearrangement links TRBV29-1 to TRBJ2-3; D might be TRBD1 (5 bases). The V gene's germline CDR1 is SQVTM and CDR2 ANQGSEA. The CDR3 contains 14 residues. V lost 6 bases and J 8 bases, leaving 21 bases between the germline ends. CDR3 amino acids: CSVPKARVAGTQYF. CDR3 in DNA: TGCAGCGTCCCCAAGGCCAGGGTGGCAGGTACGCAGTATTTT.

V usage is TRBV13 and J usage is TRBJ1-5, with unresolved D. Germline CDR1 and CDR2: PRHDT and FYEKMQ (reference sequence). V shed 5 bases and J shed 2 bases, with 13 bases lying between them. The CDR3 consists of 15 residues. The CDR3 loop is CASSPSGFGNQPQHF. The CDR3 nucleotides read TGTGCCAGCAGCCCGTCCGGGTTTGGCAATCAGCCCCAGCATTTT.

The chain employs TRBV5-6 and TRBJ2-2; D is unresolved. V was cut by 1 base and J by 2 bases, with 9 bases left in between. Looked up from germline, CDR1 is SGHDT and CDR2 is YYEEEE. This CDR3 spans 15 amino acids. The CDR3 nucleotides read TGTGCCAGCAGCTTGAACAACGGTAACACCGGGGAGCTGTTTTTT. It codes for CASSLNNGNTGELFF.

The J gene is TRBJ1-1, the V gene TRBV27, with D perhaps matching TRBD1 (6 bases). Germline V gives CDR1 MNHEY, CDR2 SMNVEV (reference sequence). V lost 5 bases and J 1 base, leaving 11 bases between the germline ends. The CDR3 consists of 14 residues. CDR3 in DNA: TGTGCCAGCAGTGACCTAGGGGGGAACACTGAAGCTTTCTTT. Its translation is CASSDLGGNTEAFF.

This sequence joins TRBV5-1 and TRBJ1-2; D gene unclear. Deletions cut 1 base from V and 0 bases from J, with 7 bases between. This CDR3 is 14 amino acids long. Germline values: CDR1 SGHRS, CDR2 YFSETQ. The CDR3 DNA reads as TGCGCCAGCAGCTTGCTGGAGGCTAACTATGGCTACACCTTC. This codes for CASSLLEANYGYTF.

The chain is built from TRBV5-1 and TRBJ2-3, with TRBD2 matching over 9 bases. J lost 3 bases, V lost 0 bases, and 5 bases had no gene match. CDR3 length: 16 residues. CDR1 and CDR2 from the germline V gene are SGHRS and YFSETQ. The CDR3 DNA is TGCGCCAGCAGCTTGGGGAGTAGCGGGAGTACAGATACGCAGTATTTT. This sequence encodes CASSLGSSGSTDTQYF.

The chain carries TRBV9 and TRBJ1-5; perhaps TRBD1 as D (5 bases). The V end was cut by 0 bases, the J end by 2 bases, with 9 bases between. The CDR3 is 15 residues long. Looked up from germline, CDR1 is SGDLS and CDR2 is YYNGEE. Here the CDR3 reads CASSVGSGRNQPQHF. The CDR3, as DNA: TGTGCCAGCAGCGTAGGATCAGGGCGCAATCAGCCCCAGCATTTT.

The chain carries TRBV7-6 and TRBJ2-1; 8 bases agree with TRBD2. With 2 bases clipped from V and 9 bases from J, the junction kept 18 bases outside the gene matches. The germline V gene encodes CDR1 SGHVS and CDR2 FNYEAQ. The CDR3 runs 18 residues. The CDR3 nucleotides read TGTGCCAGCAGCTTAAGGGTTTCGACTAGCGCCGAGGGGGGTGAGCAGTTCTTC. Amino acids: CASSLRVSTSAEGGEQFF.

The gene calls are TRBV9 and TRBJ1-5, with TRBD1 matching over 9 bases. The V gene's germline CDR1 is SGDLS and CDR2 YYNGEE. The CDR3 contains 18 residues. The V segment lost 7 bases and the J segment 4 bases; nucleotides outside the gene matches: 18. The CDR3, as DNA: TGTGCCAGCTGCGGACAGGGGCCACTCCCCAGGGAAAATCAGCCCCAGCATTTT. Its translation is CASCGQGPLPRENQPQHF.

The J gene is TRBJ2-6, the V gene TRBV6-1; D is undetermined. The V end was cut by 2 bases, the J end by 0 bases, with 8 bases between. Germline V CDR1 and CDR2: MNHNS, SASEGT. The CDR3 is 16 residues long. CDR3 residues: CASSEIGHSGANVLTF. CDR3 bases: TGTGCCAGCAGTGAAATTGGGCACTCTGGGGCCAACGTCCTGACTTTC.

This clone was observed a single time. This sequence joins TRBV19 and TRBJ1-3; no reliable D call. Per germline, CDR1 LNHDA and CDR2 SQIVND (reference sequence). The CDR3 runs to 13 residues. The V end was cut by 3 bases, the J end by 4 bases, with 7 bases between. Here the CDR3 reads CASSIKRGNTIYF. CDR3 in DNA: TGTGCCAGTAGTATCAAGCGGGGAAACACCATATATTTT.

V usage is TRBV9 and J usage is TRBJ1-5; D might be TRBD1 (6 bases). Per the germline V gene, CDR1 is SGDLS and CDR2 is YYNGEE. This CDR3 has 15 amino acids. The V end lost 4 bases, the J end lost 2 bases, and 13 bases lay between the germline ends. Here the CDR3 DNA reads TGTGCCAGCAGCCTAGGGGGGGGCGGCAATCAGCCCCAGCATTTT. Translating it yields CASSLGGGGNQPQHF.

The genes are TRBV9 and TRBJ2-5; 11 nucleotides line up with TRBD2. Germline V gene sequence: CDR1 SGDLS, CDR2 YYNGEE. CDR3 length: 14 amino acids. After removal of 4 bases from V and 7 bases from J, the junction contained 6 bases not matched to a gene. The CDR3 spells CASSNSGGAGTQYF. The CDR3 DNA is TGTGCCAGCAGCAATAGCGGGGGGGCCGGGACCCAGTACTTC.

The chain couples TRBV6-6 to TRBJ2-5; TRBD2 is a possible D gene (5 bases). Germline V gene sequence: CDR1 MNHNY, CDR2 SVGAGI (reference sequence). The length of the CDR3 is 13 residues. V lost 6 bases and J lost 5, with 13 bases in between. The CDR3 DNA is TGTGCCAGCAGACAAGGACTTCAGGAGACCCAGTACTTC. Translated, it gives CASRQGLQETQYF.

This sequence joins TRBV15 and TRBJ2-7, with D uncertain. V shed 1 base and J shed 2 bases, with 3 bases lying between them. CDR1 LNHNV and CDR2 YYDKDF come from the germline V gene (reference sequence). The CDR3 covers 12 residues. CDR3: CATSRVPYEQYF. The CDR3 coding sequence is TGTGCCACCAGCAGAGTCCCCTACGAGCAGTACTTC. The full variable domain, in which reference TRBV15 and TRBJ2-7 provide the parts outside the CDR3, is DAMVIQNPRYQVTQFGKPVTLSCSQTLNHNVMYWYQQKSSQAPKLLFHYYDKDFNNEADTPDNFQSRRPNTSFCFLDIRSPGLGDTAMYLCATSRVPYEQYFGPGTRLTVT.

CDR3 loop: CASSIRSGGYNEQFF. In DNA form, the CDR3 reads TGTGCCAGTAGTATCAGAAGCGGGGGATACAATGAGCAGTTCTTC. V gene TRBV19 combines with J gene TRBJ2-1; 8 nucleotides agree with TRBD2. Looked up from germline, CDR1 is LNHDA and CDR2 is SQIVND (reference sequence). The CDR3 is 15 amino acids. J lost 4 bases, V lost 3 bases, and 5 bases had no gene match.

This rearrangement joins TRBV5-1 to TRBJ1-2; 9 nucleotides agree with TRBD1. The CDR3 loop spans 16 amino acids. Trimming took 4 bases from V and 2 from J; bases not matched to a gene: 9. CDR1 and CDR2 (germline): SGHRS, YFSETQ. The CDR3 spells CASSILQGAVNYGYTF. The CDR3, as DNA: TGCGCCAGCAGCATTCTACAGGGGGCGGTAAACTATGGCTACACCTTC.

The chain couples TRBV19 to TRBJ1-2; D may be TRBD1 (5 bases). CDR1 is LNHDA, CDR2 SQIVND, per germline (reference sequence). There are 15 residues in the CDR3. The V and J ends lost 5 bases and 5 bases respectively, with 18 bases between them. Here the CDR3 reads CASSPSGGASYGYTF. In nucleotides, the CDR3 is TGTGCCAGTAGTCCGTCGGGGGGAGCCTCTTATGGCTACACCTTC.

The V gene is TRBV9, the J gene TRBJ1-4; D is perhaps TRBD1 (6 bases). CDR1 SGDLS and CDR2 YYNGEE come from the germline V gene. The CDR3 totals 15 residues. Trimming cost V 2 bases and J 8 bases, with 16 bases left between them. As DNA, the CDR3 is TGTGCCAGCAGCGTCAGGGGCGTTGGGAACGAAAAACTGTTTTTT. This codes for CASSVRGVGNEKLFF.

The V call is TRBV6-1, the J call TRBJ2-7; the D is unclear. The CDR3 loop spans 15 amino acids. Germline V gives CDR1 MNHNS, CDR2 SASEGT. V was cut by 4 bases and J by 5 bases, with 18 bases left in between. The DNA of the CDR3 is TGTGCCAGCAGTGCTCCCTCTAATTTCCCCCACGAGCAGTACTTC. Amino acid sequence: CASSAPSNFPHEQYF.

CDR3 bases: TGTGCCAGCAGTGAAGGGATAAACAGGGGATGGGCCAAAAACATTCAGTACTTC. Protein sequence: CASSEGINRGWAKNIQYF. The chain joins TRBV2 to TRBJ2-4, with 7 bases identical to TRBD1. The V gene end was trimmed by 1 base and the J gene end by 1 base; junction bases not matched to a gene: 10. Germline V lookup: CDR1 SNHLY, CDR2 FYNNEI. The CDR3 totals 18 residues.

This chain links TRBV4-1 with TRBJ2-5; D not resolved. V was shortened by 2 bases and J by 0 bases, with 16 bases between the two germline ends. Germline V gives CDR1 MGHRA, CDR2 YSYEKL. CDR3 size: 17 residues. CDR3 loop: CASSQLAQLGYQETQYF. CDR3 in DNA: TGCGCCAGCAGCCAACTCGCCCAGCTAGGCTACCAAGAGACCCAGTACTTC.

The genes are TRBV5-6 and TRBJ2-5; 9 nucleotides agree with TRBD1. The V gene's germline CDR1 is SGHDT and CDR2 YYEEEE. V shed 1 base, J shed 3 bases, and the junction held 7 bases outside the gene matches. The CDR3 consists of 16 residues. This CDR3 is CASSLWGDRGEETQYF. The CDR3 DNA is TGTGCCAGCAGCTTGTGGGGAGACAGGGGGGAAGAGACCCAGTACTTC.

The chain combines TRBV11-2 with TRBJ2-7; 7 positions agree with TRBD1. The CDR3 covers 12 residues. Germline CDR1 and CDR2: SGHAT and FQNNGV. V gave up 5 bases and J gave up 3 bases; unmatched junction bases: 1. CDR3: CASSRTGYEQYF. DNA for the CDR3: TGTGCCAGCAGCCGGACAGGCTACGAGCAGTACTTC.

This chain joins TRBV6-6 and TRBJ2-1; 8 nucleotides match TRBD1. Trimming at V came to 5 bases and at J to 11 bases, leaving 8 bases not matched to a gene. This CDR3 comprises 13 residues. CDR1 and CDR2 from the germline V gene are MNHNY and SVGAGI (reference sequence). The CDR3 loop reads CASSGQGGAKQFF. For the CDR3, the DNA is TGTGCCAGCAGTGGACAGGGTGGGGCAAAGCAGTTCTTC.

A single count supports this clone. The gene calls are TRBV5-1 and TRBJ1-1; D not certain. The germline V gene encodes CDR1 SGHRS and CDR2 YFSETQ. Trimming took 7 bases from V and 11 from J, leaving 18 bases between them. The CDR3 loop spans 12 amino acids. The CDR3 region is CASSSPSVGAFF. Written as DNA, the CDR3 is TGCGCCAGCTCAAGTCCCTCGGTGGGGGCTTTCTTT.

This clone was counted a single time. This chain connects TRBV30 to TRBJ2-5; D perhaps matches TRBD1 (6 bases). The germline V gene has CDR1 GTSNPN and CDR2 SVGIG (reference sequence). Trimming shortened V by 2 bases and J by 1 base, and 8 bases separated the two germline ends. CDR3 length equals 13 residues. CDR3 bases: TGTGCCTGGAGTCAGGGGATCCAAGAGACCCAGTACTTC. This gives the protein CAWSQGIQETQYF.

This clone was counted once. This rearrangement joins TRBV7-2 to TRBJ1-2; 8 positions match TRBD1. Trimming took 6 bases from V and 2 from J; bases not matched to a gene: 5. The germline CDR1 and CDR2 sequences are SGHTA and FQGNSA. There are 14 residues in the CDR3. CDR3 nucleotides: TGTGCCAGCAGACCAAACAGGGGGAACTATGGCTACACCTTC. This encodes CASRPNRGNYGYTF.

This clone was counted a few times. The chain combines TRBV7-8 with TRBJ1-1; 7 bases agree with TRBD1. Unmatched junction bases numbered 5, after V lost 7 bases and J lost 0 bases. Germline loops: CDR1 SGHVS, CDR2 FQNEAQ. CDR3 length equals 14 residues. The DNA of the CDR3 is TGTGCCAGCATCTTGGACAGGATGAACACTGAAGCTTTCTTT. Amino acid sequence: CASILDRMNTEAFF.

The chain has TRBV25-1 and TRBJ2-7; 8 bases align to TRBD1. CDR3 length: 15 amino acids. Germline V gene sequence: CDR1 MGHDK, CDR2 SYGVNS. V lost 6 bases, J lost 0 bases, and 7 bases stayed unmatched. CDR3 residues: CASSGDRYDSYEQYF. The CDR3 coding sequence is TGTGCCAGCAGCGGGGACAGGTATGACTCCTACGAGCAGTACTTC.